The present T cell receptor beta chain was sequenced within a study of blood T cell repertoires in COVID-19. Study information: Samples came from the United States, Italy and Spain, spanning acute and convalescent COVID-19. PBMCs, B-cell-depleted T cells, or T cells provided the cDNA or gDNA that made up the material.

Original processing methods: Amplifying reference gene primers gave estimates of nucleated cell counts. The method was immunoSEQ multiplex PCR; TCRdb's version includes in-frame clones alone and lacks a portion of them. The V and J calls and clone size come from that table; D and trimming were worked out from the DNA. Among about 140,000 clones listed, around 78% were seen once. The CDR3 is made up of 15 amino acids. Germline CDR1 and CDR2: SGHTS and YDEGEE. With 5 bases removed from V and 3 bases from J, the gap between germline ends came to 16 bases. The specimen was peripheral blood. This receptor was identified in a woman aged 80 or over with active or convalescent COVID-19. The chain carries TRBV5-8 and TRBJ2-3; D may be TRBD1 (6 bases). As DNA, the CDR3 is TGTGCCAGCAGTCACGGACAGTCGGGGACAGATACGCAGTATTTT. Amino acids: CASSHGQSGTDTQYF.